What follows are 14 T cell receptor beta chains derived from one specimen sequenced in a study of cytomegalovirus exposure and HLA in healthy donors. The PCR ran on 60 Vbeta and 13 Jbeta primers. Using immunoSEQ multiplex PCR, the repertoire was profiled, and TCRdb retains in-frame clones only, with some absent. In the table there are 180,000 or so clones, under 9.5% of which are singletons. The sample taken for sequencing was PBMCs. The receptor set was obtained from a woman under 40 in good health and CMV-seropositive.

The V and J genes are TRBV10-3 and TRBJ1-5; TRBD1 aligns across 8 bases. The germline V gene has CDR1 ENHRY and CDR2 SYGVKD. V dropped 4 bases and J dropped 0; count of bases not matched to a gene: 2. The CDR3 spans 15 residues. CDR3 in DNA: TGTGCCATCAGTGCGGGACAGGTTAGCAATCAGCCCCAGCATTTT. Translating it yields CAISAGQVSNQPQHF.

V usage is TRBV10-2 and J usage is TRBJ2-1; 7 bases map to TRBD2. This CDR3 comprises 14 residues. Germline lookup yields CDR1 WSHSY and CDR2 SAAADI. The V gene end was trimmed by 5 bases and the J gene end by 4 bases; junction bases not matched to a gene: 5. The CDR3 loop is CASSSERDYNEQFF. Written as DNA, the CDR3 is TGCGCCAGCAGTAGCGAGCGGGATTACAATGAGCAGTTCTTC.

This clone was detected a few times. This sequence joins TRBV19 and TRBJ1-1; D call uncertain. The ends were cut back, 4 bases at V and 3 bases at J, with 15 bases in the middle. Germline-derived CDR1 and CDR2 are LNHDA and SQIVND (reference sequence). The CDR3 spans 15 residues. For the CDR3, the DNA is TGTGCCAGTAGTACGAGGAGGGTGGGAGACACTGAAGCTTTCTTT. It is translated as CASSTRRVGDTEAFF. Looking up the rest from reference TRBV19 and TRBJ1-1 gives the full variable domain: DGGITQSPKYLFRKEGQNVTLSCEQNLNHDAMYWYRQDPGQGLRLIYYSQIVNDFQKGDIAEGYSVSREKKESFPLTVTSAQKNPTAFYLCASSTRRVGDTEAFFGQGTRLTVV.

This clone has only a few counts. This chain joins TRBV4-2 and TRBJ1-2, with 12 bases matching TRBD1. Germline lookup yields CDR1 LGHNA and CDR2 YNFKEQ. V dropped 0 bases and J dropped 8; count of bases not matched to a gene: 4. The CDR3 is 15 residues long. The CDR3 nucleotides are TGTGCCAGCAGCCAAGATCGGGGGACAGGGGGCGGCTACACCTTC. This codes for CASSQDRGTGGGYTF.

The chain's CDR3 is CASTPGGGRAGYEQYF. CDR3 DNA: TGTGCCAGCACCCCCGGCGGAGGGAGGGCCGGATACGAGCAGTACTTC. The chain employs TRBV5-4 and TRBJ2-7, with 7 bases that match TRBD2. With 6 bases clipped from V and 4 bases from J, the junction kept 16 bases outside the gene matches. Germline V gene sequence: CDR1 SGHNT, CDR2 YYREEE (reference sequence). This CDR3 spans 16 amino acids.

This chain's CDR3 is CASTNGPPSGNTIYF. The CDR3 nucleotides are TGTGCCAGTACCAATGGGCCTCCCTCTGGAAACACCATATATTTT. The V and J genes are TRBV19 and TRBJ1-3; D gene uncertain. V lost 7 bases to trimming and J lost 0 bases, with 13 bases between them. Germline CDR1 LNHDA, CDR2 SQIVND (reference sequence). The CDR3 loop spans 15 amino acids.

The V and J genes are TRBV4-1 and TRBJ2-7; 8 bases map to TRBD2. The CDR3 covers 12 residues. V lost 5 bases, J lost 3 bases, and 0 bases stayed unmatched. Germline V lookup: CDR1 MGHRA, CDR2 YSYEKL. CDR3 region: CASSSGGYEQYF. CDR3 DNA: TGCGCCAGCAGCAGCGGGGGCTACGAGCAGTACTTC.

This clone showed up just a few times. The chain joins TRBV19 to TRBJ2-5; 9 bases agree with TRBD1. This CDR3 region has 15 residues. With V trimmed by 5 bases and J by 5 bases, 9 bases remained unmatched. Looked up from germline, CDR1 is LNHDA and CDR2 is SQIVND (reference sequence). CDR3 bases: TGTGCCAGTAGTCTAGGACAGGGGATCGGGGAGACCCAGTACTTC. It specifies CASSLGQGIGETQYF.

This clone was detected only a few times. This chain links TRBV5-1 with TRBJ1-1, with D perhaps matching TRBD1 (5 bases). Trimming removed 5 bases at V and 4 bases at J, with 21 bases between. The CDR3 spans 16 residues. The V gene's germline CDR1 is SGHRS and CDR2 YFSETQ. The CDR3 sequence: CASRLYRAGLLTEAFF. Here the CDR3 DNA reads TGCGCCAGCAGACTCTATCGGGCAGGGCTCCTCACTGAAGCTTTCTTT.

In this sample, this clone turned up a few times. This rearrangement joins TRBV7-8 to TRBJ2-7; D might be TRBD2 (6 bases). Germline V gene data show CDR1 as SGHVS and CDR2 as FQNEAQ. The V and J ends lost 5 bases and 3 bases respectively, with 20 bases between them. This CDR3 has 16 amino acids. The CDR3 coding sequence is TGTGCCAGCAGCCCCCCAGCAGCACGGGGAGGCTACGAGCAGTACTTC. Protein sequence: CASSPPAARGGYEQYF.

The chain uses TRBV20-1 and TRBJ1-2; D unclear. CDR1 is DFQATT and CDR2 is SNEGSKA in the germline V gene (reference sequence). This CDR3 is built from 11 residues. The germline V and J ends were trimmed by 6 bases and 6 bases, with 11 bases remaining between them. The CDR3 region has the DNA TGCAGTGCAAGGCCCGGGAATGGCTACACCTTC. It translates to CSARPGNGYTF.

This clone was counted only a few times. The chain is built from TRBV19 and TRBJ2-1, with TRBD1 identical over 7 bases. The trim removed 4 bases at V and 4 bases at J, leaving 4 bases unmatched. Germline CDR1 LNHDA, CDR2 SQIVND (reference sequence). There are 14 residues in the CDR3. The CDR3 spells CASSKGGLYNEQFF. DNA for the CDR3: TGTGCCAGTAGTAAAGGGGGCCTTTACAATGAGCAGTTCTTC.

V is TRBV30 and J is TRBJ1-5; tentatively, D is TRBD1 (6 bases). Germline CDR1 GTSNPN, CDR2 SVGIG (reference sequence). Trimming left V 5 bases short and J 0 bases short, with 14 bases between. The CDR3 consists of 15 residues. In nucleotides, the CDR3 is TGTGCCTGGGGAAGGGGGGGGTTTAGCAATCAGCCCCAGCATTTT. This sequence encodes CAWGRGGFSNQPQHF.

The chain recombines TRBV5-1 with TRBJ1-1; D is unresolved. Between the trimmed V and J ends, which lost 4 bases and 1 base, there was a span of 8 bases. The germline gives CDR1 SGHRS, CDR2 YFSETQ. This CDR3 comprises 13 residues. The CDR3 DNA reads as TGCGCCAGCAGCCCCGGTCCGAACACTGAAGCTTTCTTT. This sequence encodes CASSPGPNTEAFF.